This T cell receptor (beta chain) comes out of a study of T cell changes during pregnancy in multiple sclerosis. The germline V gene encodes CDR1 LNHDA and CDR2 SQIVND (reference sequence). This CDR3 comprises 14 residues. The ends were cut back, 5 bases at V and 12 bases at J, with 17 bases in the middle. Data came from immunoSEQ multiplex PCR; TCRdb stores just in-frame clones and leaves some out. The table has approximately 69,000 clones, approximately 92% seen once; the top ten hold 2.1%. The receptor was derived from a female donor in good health, enrolled as a control in a pregnancy study. The specimen comprised peripheral blood, sampled in the second trimester of pregnancy. The rearrangement uses TRBV19 and TRBJ1-6; no clear D. This CDR3 is CASSFYILGEPLHF. CDR3 DNA sequence: TGTGCCAGTAGTTTCTACATACTCGGAGAACCCCTCCACTTT.